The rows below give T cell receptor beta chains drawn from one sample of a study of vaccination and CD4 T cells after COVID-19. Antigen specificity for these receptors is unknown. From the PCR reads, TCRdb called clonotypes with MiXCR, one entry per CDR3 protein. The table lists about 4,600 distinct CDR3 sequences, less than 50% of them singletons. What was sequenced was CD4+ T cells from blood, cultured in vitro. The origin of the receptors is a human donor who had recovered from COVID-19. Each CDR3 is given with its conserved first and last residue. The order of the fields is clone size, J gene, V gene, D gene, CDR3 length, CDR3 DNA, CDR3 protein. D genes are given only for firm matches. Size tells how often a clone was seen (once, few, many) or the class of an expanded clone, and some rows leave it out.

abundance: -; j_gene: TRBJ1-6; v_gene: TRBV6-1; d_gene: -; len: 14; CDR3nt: TGTGCCAGCAGTGCGGGGCCTTATAATTCACCCCTCCACTTT; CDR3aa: CASSAGPYNSPLHF
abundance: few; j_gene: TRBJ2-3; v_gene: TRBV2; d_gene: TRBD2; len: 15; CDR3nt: TGTGCCAGCAGCGTACTAGCGGGGGGAGGGGATACGCAGTATTTT; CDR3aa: CASSVLAGGGDTQYF
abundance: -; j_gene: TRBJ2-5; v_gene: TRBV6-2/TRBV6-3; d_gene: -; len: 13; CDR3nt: TGTGCCAGCAGAACAGGGTTGCTGGTGACCCAGTACTTC; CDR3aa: CASRTGLLVTQYF
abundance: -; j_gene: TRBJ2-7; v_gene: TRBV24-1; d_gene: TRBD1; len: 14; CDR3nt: TGTGCCACCAGTGAGGAAAGACAGGGCTACGAGCAGTACTTC; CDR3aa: CATSEERQGYEQYF
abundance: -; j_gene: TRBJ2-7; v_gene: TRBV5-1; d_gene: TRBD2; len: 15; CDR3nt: TGCGCCAGCAGCTCTGGGGGGGTCAGTCGGCGCGAGCAGTACTTC; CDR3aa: CASSSGGVSRREQYF
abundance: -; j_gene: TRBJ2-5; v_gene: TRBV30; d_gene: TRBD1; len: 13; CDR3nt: TGTGCCTGGAGTGTACCAGGGGGAGAGACCCAGTACTTC; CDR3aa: CAWSVPGGETQYF
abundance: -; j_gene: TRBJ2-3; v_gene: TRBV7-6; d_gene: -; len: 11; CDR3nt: TGTGCCAGCAGCTTAGCGGATACGCAGTATTTT; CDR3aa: CASSLADTQYF
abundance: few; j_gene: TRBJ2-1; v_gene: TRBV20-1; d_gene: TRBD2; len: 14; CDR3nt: TGCAGTGCTAGTTACGGGAGGGCTTACAATGAGCAGTTCTTC; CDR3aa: CSASYGRAYNEQFF
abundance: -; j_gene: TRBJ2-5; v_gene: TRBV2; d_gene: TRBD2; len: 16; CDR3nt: TGTGCCAGCAGTGGGACTAGCGGGGGGGCCGGCGAGACCCAGTACTTC; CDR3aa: CASSGTSGGAGETQYF
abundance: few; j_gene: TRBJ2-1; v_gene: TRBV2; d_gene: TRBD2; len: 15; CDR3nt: TGTGCCAGCCGAGGACTAGCGGGGGGTTTGGGTGAGCAGTTCTTC; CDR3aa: CASRGLAGGLGEQFF
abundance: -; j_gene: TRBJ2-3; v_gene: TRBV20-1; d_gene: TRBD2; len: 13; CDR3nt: TGCAGTGCCCCGGGACTAGTCCTAGATACGCAGTATTTT; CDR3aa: CSAPGLVLDTQYF
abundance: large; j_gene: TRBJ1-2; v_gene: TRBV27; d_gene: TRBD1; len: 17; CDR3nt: TGTGCCAGCAGTTCATCGGGACAGGGGGAAAGGGGCTATGGCTACACCTTC; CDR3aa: CASSSSGQGERGYGYTF